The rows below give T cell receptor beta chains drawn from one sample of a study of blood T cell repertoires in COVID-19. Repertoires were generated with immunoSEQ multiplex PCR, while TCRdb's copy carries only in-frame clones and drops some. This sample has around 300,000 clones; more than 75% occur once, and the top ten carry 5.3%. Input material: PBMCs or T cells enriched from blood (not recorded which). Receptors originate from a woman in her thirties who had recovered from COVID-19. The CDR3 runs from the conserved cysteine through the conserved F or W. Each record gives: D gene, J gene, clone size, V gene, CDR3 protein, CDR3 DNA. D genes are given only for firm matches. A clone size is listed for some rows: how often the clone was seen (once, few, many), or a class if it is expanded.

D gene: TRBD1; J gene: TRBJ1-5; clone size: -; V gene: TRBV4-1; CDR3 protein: CASSQDLTGGYSNQPQHF; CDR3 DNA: TGCGCCAGCAGCCAAGATTTGACAGGGGGGTATAGCAATCAGCCCCAGCATTTT
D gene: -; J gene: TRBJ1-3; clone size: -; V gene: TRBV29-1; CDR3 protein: CSVERPESGNTIYF; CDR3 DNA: TGCAGCGTGGAGAGGCCCGAGTCCGGAAACACCATATATTTT
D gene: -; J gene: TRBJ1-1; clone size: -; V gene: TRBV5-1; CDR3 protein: CASSKYMNTEAFF; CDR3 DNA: TGCGCCAGCAGCAAATACATGAACACTGAAGCTTTCTTT
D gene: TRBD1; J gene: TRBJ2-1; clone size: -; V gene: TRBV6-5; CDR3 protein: CASSYPGQGYNEQFF; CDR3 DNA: TGTGCCAGCAGTTACCCGGGACAGGGTTACAATGAGCAGTTCTTC
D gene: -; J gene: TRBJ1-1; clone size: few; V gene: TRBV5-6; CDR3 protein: CASSLDLLRGSTEAFF; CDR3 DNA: TGTGCCAGCAGCTTGGACCTTTTGAGAGGGAGCACTGAAGCTTTCTTT
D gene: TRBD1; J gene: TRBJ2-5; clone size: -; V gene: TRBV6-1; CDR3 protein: CASSEWDRGLETQYF; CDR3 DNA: TGTGCCAGCAGTGAATGGGACAGGGGATTGGAGACCCAGTACTTC
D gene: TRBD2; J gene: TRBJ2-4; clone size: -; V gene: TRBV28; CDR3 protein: CASSPPGLAGGPNIQYF; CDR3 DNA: TGTGCCAGCAGTCCACCGGGACTAGCGGGGGGGCCGAACATTCAGTACTTC
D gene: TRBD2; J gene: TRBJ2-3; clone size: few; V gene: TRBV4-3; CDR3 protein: CASSQDPAGGPTDTQYF; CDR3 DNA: TGCGCCAGCAGCCAAGATCCAGCGGGGGGGCCTACAGATACGCAGTATTTT
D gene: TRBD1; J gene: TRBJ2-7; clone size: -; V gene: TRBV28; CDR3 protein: CASSTGTGGSYEQYF; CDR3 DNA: TGTGCCAGCAGCACCGGGACAGGGGGCTCCTACGAGCAGTACTTC
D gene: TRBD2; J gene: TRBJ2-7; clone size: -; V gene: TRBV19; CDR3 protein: CASSITLSGGADEQYF; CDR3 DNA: TGTGCCAGTAGTATAACCCTCAGCGGGGGGGCCGACGAGCAGTACTTC
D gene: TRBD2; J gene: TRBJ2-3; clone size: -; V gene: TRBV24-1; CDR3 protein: CATSDPLLATTDTQYF; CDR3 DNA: TGTGCCACCAGTGATCCCCTACTAGCGACCACAGATACGCAGTATTTT
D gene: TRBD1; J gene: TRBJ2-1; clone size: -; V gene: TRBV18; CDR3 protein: CASSLDSHGTGGKNEQFF; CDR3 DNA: TGTGCCAGCTCACTAGACTCGCACGGGACAGGGGGCAAAAATGAGCAGTTCTTC
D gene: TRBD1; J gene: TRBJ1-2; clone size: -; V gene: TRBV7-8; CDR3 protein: CASSFNRFGVTGGGYTF; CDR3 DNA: TGTGCCAGCAGCTTCAATCGTTTTGGGGTTACAGGGGGTGGCTACACCTTC
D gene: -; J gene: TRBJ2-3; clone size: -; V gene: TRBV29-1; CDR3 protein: CSVRRGADDRTDTQYF; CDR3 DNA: TGCAGCGTTCGGCGGGGCGCGGATGATCGGACAGATACGCAGTATTTT
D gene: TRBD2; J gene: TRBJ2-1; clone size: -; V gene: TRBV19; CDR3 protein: CASSILATSLGEQFF; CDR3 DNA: TGTGCCAGTAGTATACTGGCGACTAGCTTAGGTGAGCAGTTCTTC
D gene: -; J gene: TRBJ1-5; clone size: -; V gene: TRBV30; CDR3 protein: CAWSSDSSNQPQHF; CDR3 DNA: TGTGCCTGGAGCAGCGACAGTAGCAATCAGCCCCAGCATTTT
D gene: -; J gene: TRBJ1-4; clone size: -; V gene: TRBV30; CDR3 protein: CAWSENSPKSTNEKLFF; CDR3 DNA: TGTGCCTGGAGTGAAAACAGCCCTAAGTCAACTAATGAAAAACTGTTTTTT
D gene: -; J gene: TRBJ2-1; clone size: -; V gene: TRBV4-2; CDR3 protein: CASSQAAGVTRGNEQFF; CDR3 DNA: TGTGCCAGCAGCCAAGCGGCCGGGGTCACCCGGGGGAATGAGCAGTTCTTC
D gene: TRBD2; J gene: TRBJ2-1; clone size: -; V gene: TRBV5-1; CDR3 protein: CASSLAGLAEQFF; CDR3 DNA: TGCGCCAGCAGCTTGGCCGGACTAGCTGAGCAGTTCTTC
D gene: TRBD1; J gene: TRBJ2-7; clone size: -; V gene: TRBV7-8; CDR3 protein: CASSLGQGSGEQYF; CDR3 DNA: TGTGCCAGCAGCTTGGGACAGGGGTCGGGAGAGCAGTACTTC
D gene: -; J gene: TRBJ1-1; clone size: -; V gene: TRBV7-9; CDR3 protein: CASSLRGGTEAFF; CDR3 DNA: TGTGCCAGCAGCTTACGGGGCGGGACCGAAGCTTTCTTT
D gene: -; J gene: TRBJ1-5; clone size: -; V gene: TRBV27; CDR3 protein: CASSLKGWAFGNQPQHF; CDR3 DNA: TGTGCCAGCAGTTTAAAGGGGTGGGCGTTCGGCAATCAGCCCCAGCATTTT
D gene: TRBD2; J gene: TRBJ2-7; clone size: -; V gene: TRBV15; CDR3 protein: CATTSRLASYEQYF; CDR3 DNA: TGTGCCACCACCAGTCGACTAGCCTCCTACGAGCAGTACTTC
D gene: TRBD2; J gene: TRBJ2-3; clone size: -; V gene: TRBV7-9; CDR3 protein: CASSLSPGGDTQYF; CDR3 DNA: TGTGCCAGCAGCTTAAGTCCGGGAGGGGATACGCAGTATTTT
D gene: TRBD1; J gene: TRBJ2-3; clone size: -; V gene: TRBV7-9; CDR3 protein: CASSLERGPDTQYF; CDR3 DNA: TGTGCCAGCAGCTTAGAGAGGGGGCCAGATACGCAGTATTTT
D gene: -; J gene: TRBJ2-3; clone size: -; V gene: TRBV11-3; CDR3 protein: CASSYLSDTQYF; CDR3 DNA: TGTGCCAGCAGCTACCTAAGTGATACGCAGTATTTT
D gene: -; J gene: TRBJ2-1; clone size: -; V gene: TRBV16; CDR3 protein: CASSPRGGTRDEQFF; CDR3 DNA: TGTGCCAGCAGCCCGAGGGGGGGAACCCGTGATGAGCAGTTCTTC
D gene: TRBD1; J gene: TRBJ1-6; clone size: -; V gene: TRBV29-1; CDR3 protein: CSVHTGGNSPLHF; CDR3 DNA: TGCAGCGTCCATACAGGGGGCAATTCACCCCTCCACTTT
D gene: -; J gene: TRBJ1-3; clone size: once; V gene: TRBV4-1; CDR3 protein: CASSRMGRELPNTIYF; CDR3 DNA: TGCGCCAGCAGCCGGATGGGTAGGGAGCTCCCCAACACCATATATTTT
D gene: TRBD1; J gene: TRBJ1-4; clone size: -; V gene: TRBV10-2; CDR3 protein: CASLDRGSNEKLFF; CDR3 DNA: TGCGCCAGCCTCGACAGGGGTTCTAATGAAAAACTGTTTTTT
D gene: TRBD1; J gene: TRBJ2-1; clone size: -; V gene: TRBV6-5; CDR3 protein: CASSYEGASNNEQFF; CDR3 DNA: TGTGCCAGCAGTTACGAGGGGGCCTCCAACAATGAGCAGTTCTTC
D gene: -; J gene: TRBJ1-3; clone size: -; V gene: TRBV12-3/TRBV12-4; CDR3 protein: CASSSGGRNTIYF; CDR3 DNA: TGTGCCAGCAGTTCGGGAGGGAGGAACACCATATATTTT
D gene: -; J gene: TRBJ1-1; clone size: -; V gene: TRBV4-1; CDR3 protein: CASSLKRSHSVSTEAFF; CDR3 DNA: TGCGCCAGCAGCCTAAAGCGGTCCCACAGTGTATCCACTGAAGCTTTCTTT
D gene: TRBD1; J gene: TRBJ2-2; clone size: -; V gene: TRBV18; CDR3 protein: CASSRAEQQGPNTGELFF; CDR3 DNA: TGTGCCAGCTCACGCGCCGAGCAACAGGGGCCGAACACCGGGGAGCTGTTTTTT
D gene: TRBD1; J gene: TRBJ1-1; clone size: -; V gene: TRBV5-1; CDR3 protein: CASSRTGTVGNTEAFF; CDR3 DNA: TGCGCCAGCAGCCGGACCGGGACAGTAGGGAACACTGAAGCTTTCTTT
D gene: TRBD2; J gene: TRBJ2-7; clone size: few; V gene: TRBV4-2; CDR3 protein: CASSQDGAGALSSYEQYF; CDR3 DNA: TGTGCCAGCAGCCAAGATGGAGCGGGGGCCCTTTCCTCCTACGAGCAGTACTTC
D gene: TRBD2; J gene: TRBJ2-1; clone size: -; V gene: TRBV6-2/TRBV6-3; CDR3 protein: CASSYFTGLLSPYNEQFF; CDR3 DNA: TGTGCCAGCAGTTACTTTACGGGACTACTATCGCCCTACAATGAGCAGTTCTTC
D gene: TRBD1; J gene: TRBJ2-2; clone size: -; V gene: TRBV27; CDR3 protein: CASSWDRAGMNTGELFF; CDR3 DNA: TGTGCCAGCAGCTGGGACAGGGCAGGGATGAACACCGGGGAGCTGTTTTTT
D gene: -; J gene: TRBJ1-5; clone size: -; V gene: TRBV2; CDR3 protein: CASSEVPSGLERQPQHF; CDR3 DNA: TGTGCCAGCAGTGAAGTGCCCTCGGGACTGGAGAGGCAGCCCCAGCATTTT
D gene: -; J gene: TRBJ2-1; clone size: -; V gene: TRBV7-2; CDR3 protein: CASSLDFSTINEQFF; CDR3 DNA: TGTGCCAGCAGCTTAGATTTCTCTACGATCAATGAGCAGTTCTTC
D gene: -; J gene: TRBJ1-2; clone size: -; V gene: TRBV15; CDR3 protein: CATSRGEGFTYGYTF; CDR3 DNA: TGTGCCACCAGCAGAGGTGAGGGCTTCACCTATGGCTACACCTTC
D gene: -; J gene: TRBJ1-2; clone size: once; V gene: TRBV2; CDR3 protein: CASSEVRGSGLDGYTF; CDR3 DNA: TGTGCCAGCAGTGAAGTTAGAGGTTCGGGACTAGATGGCTACACCTTC
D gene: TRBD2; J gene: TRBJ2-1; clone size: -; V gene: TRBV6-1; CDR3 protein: CASSEEGLAGALSSYNEQFF; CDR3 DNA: TGTGCCAGCAGTGAAGAGGGACTAGCGGGGGCCTTAAGCTCCTACAATGAGCAGTTCTTC
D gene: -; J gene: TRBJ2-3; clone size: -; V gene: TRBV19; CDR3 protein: CASNPGSTDTQYF; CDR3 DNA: TGTGCCAGTAATCCAGGGAGCACAGATACGCAGTATTTT
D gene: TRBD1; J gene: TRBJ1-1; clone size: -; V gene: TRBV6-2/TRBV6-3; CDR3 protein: CASSPGQHTEAFF; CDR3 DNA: TGTGCCAGCAGCCCGGGACAGCACACTGAAGCTTTCTTT
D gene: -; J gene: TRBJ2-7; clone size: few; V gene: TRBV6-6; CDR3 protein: CASSYSAGSPYEQYF; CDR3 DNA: TGTGCCAGCAGTTACTCGGCCGGGAGCCCCTACGAGCAGTACTTC
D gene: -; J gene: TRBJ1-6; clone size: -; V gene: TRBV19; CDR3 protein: CASKEGLSNSPLHF; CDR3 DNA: TGTGCCAGTAAGGAGGGGCTGAGTAATTCACCCCTCCACTTT
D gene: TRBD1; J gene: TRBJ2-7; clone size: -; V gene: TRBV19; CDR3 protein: CASSFTGDVYEQYF; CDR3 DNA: TGTGCCAGTAGCTTTACAGGGGACGTCTACGAGCAGTACTTC
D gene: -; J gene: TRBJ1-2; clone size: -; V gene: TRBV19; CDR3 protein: CASSEQGSGGYTF; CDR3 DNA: TGTGCCAGTAGTGAACAGGGATCTGGCGGCTACACCTTC
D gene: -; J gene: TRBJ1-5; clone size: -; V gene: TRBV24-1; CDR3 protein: CATPRGGRGQPQHF; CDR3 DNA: TGTGCCACCCCACGGGGAGGAAGGGGTCAGCCCCAGCATTTT
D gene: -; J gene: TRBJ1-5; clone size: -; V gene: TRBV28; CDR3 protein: CASSPGTRHYSNQPQHF; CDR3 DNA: TGTGCCAGCAGCCCCGGGACAAGACATTATAGCAATCAGCCCCAGCATTTT
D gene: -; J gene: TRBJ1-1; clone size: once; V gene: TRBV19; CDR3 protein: CASSRQDWNTEAFF; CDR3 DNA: TGTGCCAGTAGCAGACAGGACTGGAACACTGAAGCTTTCTTT
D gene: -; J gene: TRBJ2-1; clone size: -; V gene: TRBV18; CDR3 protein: CASSPRAGALGNEQFF; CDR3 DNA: TGTGCCAGCTCACCACGTGCGGGGGCGTTGGGCAATGAGCAGTTCTTC
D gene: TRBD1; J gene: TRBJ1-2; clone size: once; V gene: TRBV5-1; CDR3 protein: CASSLEQGAYYGYTF; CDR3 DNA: TGCGCCAGCAGCTTGGAGCAGGGGGCCTACTATGGCTACACCTTC
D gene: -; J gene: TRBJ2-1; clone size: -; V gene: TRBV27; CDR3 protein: CASSYHVGDTYNEQFF; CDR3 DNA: TGTGCCAGCAGTTACCATGTGGGGGACACCTACAATGAGCAGTTCTTC
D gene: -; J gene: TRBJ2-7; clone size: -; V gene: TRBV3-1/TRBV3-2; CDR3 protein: CASSQGGGEAEQYF; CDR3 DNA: TGTGCCAGCAGCCAAGGAGGAGGGGAGGCCGAGCAGTACTTC
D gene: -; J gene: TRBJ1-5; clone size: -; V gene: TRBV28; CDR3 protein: CASSDRSGTQPQHF; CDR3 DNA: TGTGCCAGCAGTGATCGCAGCGGGACCCAGCCCCAGCATTTT
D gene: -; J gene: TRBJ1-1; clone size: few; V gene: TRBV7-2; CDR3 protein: CASSFQAGELAFF; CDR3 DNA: TGTGCCAGCAGCTTTCAGGCGGGAGAACTAGCTTTCTTT
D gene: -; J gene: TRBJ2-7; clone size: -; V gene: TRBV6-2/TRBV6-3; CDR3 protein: CASSYRTAYEQYF; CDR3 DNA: TGTGCCAGCAGTTATAGGACAGCCTACGAGCAGTACTTC